This TCR beta chain was documented in a study of long-term antiretroviral therapy in people with HIV (dated by TCRdb to 2021 to 2024). Turning to the overall study: The earliest samples were collected approximately a decade before the 2015 WHO recommendation for immediate ART, a period when ART was typically delayed until CD4 counts fell. A retrospective serial study tested whether ART initiation and durable HIV suppression were associated with changes in peripheral blood TRB repertoire composition and diversity. From 30 adults with confirmed HIV infection, the cohort provided under 250 cryopreserved PBMC samples, gathered serially across a mean of approximately six years (range 1-12). Among the approximately 30 participants with HIV, eleven to twelve were female. No cross-contamination during QIAcube processing was shown when test extractions of a monoclonal T-cell line were performed alongside some 33 polyclonal samples.

V is cut by 2 bases and J by 4 bases, and the space between the germline ends is 20 bases. From its cysteine to its phenylalanine, the CDR3 spans 18 amino acids. Only the CDR3 region is kept as DNA, spanning 54 bases read in frame from base 1. The germline V gene (reference sequence) yields SEHNR for CDR1 and FQNEAQ for CDR2. Regarding this clone: Its antigen is unknown. Per-base qualities were not stored, and no clone one base away is much larger.

Broader findings and caveats from the paper: The samples span the years 2004 to 2017, and the ART regimens used at that time may not be as effective as current regimens. No data were available on ART adherence, viral resistance or therapy changes, limiting inferences about post-ART repertoire changes. Unsorted PBMC were profiled instead of sorted CD4+ and CD8+ T cells because pre-ART samples had limited cell numbers. Because PBMC availability was limited, only the TCR beta chain was sequenced, with no alpha chain pairing. ART initiation was associated with a significant increase in TRB diversity, but diversity stayed significantly below transplant donor controls even after long-term ART. At every time point, the repertoire was dominated by expanded TRB clones first identified before ART initiation, although this dominance fluctuated and, in many PLHIV, declined after ART. HIV repertoires had narrower CDR3 length ranges than controls, and the network structure suggested an antigen-experienced repertoire that shifted only slightly toward naive after ART.

The immunoSEQ hsTCRB v3.0 assay was used at survey level resolution to sequence the TRB variable region. The target sequencing depth for TRB was roughly 40,000-55,000 T-cell genomes per sample. Pooled TRB libraries were sequenced on an Illumina MiSeq with a v3 150-cycle kit. The original methods were these. Repertoire analysis was run in R within a reproducible Nextflow workflow that covered QC, data transformation and analysis. LymphoSeq2, an R package for exploring AIRR-Seq data, was used to implement the custom analyses. After excluding a few samples that yielded fewer than 5000 total TRB sequences, 150 to 200 HIV repertoires remained for analysis. Among the approximately 180 retained HIV repertoires, 59 were collected before ART initiation and 129 were collected after ART initiation. Each repertoire was downsampled to 5000 TRB nucleotide sequences, and summary statistics were averaged across 100 downsampling iterations. Only TRB sequences with CDR3 regions of at least seven amino acids were retained for analysis. A Shannon entropy-derived clonality score and the Gini coefficient were used to measure diversity. In repertoire networks, the top 5000 CDR3 amino acid sequences were linked whenever an edit distance of one separated two sequences. GLIPH2 predicted antigen specificity groups and MHC restriction for TRB CDR3 amino acid sequences. To flag known associations with CMV, EBV, HIV or tissue antigens, CDR3 amino acid sequences were compared against VDJdb and McPAS-TCR. Pre-ART, post-ART and control groups were compared with Wilcoxon signed-rank tests and Holm-Bonferroni correction. Entries here come from immuneACCESS through TCRdb and include only in-frame sequences with V and J called. Some clones fail to appear in such tables; in the studies checked, an unresolved V gene covers under half of the shortfall, and the cause of the remainder is unknown. V, J and clone size are those of that table, while D and trimming were read from the DNA. Here the sample has tens of thousands of clones; more than 65% occur a single time. About 18% of the sample comes from the top ten.

To be included, a participant needed at least one PBMC sample from before ART initiation plus at least two post-ART samples. Every participant with HIV received treatment in the United States of America. Before DNA extraction, cryopreserved samples containing roughly 0.9-11 million PBMC were thawed and washed. At the time of the earliest PBMC sample for each participant with HIV, ages ranged from roughly 23 to 60 years. Each participant contributed PBMC samples from 1-4 timepoints before ART initiation and 2-8 timepoints after ART initiation, with a median of 7 samples. For every participant, serial HIV viral load, CD4+ T-cell count, ART history and demographic data were obtained. Genomic DNA was extracted from unsorted PBMC with a Qiagen kit on a QIAcube, processed in batches of 12 samples.

The receptor was derived from a man aged 18 to 35 with HIV. Sequencing was performed on unsorted PBMCs, taken 0.1 years before starting antiretroviral therapy. The chain links TRBV7-9 with TRBJ2-2; a weak D assignment points to TRBD2 (6 bases agree). The sequenced DNA: TGTGCCAGCAGCTTAAGATCTGGCGGGGCCGCCGGCACCGGGGAGCTGTTTTTT. Translated, this is CASSLRSGGAAGTGELFF.